This TCR beta chain came from a study of T cell clones after liver transplantation. The repertoire was sequenced with immunoSEQ multiplex PCR; TCRdb's copy has only in-frame clones and lacks some. This table has 70,000 to 95,000 clones, over 80% appearing once. The CDR3 sequence is 16 residues long. CDR1 and CDR2 (germline): SGHDT, YYEEEE. V lost 3 bases, J lost 0 bases, and 16 bases lay in between. The rearrangement joins TRBV5-6 to TRBJ2-7; D possibly corresponds to TRBD1 (6 bases). Here the sequenced sample was CD4+ T cells from blood, taken at the 22-month timepoint. The TCR originated in a human patient who received a liver transplant. Some T cells could come from the graft donor. CDR3 bases: TGTGCCAGCAGCTCTGACCGGGACACCTACTCCTACGAGCAGTACTTC. It is translated as CASSSDRDTYSYEQYF.